This TCR beta chain was documented in a study of T-cell reconstitution after alpha-beta-depleted transplantation in children. Preparation of the TCRbeta library involved a method that used unique molecular identifiers. TCRdb redid the calling of the PCR reads with MiXCR, one entry per CDR3 protein. The sample shows about 360,000 distinct CDR3 sequences, about an eighth of them seen only once. The CDR3 is made up of 13 amino acids. V dropped 1 base and J dropped 9 bases, with 10 bases sitting between them. From germline, CDR1 is SSHAT and CDR2 FNYEAQ (reference sequence). The sample consisted of PBMCs, taken from the stem cell graft. The chain combines TRBV7-7 with TRBJ2-4, with D tentatively TRBD1 (7 bases). This receptor was identified in a human donor who donated a stem cell graft to a child with Fanconi anemia. CDR3 protein: CASSLDRGGIQYF. Written as DNA, the CDR3 is TGTGCCAGCAGCTTAGACAGGGGAGGCATTCAGTACTTC.